The present TCR beta chain was sequenced within a study of Graves' ophthalmopathy and Graves' hyperthyroidism. Study conclusions and caveats: Most thyroid clonotypes with frequency above 0.001 were detected in blood too.

Germline V gives CDR1 SGHDN, CDR2 FVKESK. This CDR3 is 13 amino acids long. Trimming shortened V by 1 base and J by 1 base, and 4 bases separated the two germline ends. If patients had other autoimmune diseases, uncontrolled infections, pregnancy or lactation, they were excluded. Clinicians diagnosed using symptoms, serum thyroxine, TRAb, thyroid ultrasound and orbital computed tomography. TCR beta CDR3 regions were amplified from RNA transcripts. Amplification began with first-round RT-PCR using HTBI primers, then second-round multiplex PCR was performed. TCRdb re-called the multiplex PCR reads through MiXCR, storing one row per CDR3 protein. The data contain about 740,000 distinct CDR3 sequences, approximately 40% of them singletons. Ten or more counts support this clonotype. The antigen is unknown.

This clonotype was obtained from an adult man with Graves' ophthalmopathy. The rearrangement uses TRBV14 and TRBJ1-1; no definite D call. Sequencing was done on a sample of peripheral blood. CDR3 sequence (DNA): TGTGCCAGCAGCCAAGCAGGGAACACTGAAGCTTTCTTT. Translating gives CASSQAGNTEAFF.